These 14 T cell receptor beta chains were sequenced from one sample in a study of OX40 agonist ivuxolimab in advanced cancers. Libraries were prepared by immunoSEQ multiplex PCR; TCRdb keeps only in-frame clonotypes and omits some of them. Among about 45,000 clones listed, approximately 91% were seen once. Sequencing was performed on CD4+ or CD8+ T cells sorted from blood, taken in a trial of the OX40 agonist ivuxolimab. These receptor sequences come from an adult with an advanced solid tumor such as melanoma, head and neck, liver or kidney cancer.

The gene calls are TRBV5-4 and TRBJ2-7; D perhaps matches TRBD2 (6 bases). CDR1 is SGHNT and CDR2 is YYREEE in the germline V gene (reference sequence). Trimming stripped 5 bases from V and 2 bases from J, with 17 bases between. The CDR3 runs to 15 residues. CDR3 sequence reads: CASRRPGAKPYEQYF. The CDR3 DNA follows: TGTGCCAGCAGACGGCCGGGAGCTAAACCCTACGAGCAGTACTTC.

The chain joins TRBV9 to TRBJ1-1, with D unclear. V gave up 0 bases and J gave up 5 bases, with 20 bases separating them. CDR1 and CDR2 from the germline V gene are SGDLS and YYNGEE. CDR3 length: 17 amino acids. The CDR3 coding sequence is TGTGCCAGCAGCGTAGGACGGCGCCCCCAAAGAGGGACTGAAGCTTTCTTT. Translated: CASSVGRRPQRGTEAFF.

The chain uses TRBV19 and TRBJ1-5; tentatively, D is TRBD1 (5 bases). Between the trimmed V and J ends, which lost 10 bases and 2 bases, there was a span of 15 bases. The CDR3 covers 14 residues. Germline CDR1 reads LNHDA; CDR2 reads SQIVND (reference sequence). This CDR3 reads CATPTGSGNQPQHF. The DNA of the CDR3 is TGTGCCACTCCTACAGGCTCGGGCAATCAGCCCCAGCATTTT. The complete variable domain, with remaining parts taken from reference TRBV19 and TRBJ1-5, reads DGGITQSPKYLFRKEGQNVTLSCEQNLNHDAMYWYRQDPGQGLRLIYYSQIVNDFQKGDIAEGYSVSREKKESFPLTVTSAQKNPTAFYLCATPTGSGNQPQHFGDGTRLSIL.

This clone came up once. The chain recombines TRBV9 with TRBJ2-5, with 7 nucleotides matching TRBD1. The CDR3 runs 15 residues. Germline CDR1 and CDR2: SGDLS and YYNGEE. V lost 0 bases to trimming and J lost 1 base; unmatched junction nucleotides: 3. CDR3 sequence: CASSVGTGLQETQYF. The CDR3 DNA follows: TGTGCCAGCAGCGTAGGGACAGGCCTCCAAGAGACCCAGTACTTC.

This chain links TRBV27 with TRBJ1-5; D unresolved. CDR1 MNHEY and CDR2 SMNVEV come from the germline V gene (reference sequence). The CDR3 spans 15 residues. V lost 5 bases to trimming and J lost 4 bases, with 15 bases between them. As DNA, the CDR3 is TGTGCCAGCAGTAGTATAGAAGGGCCTAATCAGCCCCAGCATTTT. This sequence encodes CASSSIEGPNQPQHF.

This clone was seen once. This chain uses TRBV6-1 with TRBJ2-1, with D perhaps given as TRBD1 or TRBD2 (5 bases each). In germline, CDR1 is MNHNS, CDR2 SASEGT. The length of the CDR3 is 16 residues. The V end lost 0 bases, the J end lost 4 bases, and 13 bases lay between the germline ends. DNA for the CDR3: TGTGCCAGCAGTGAAGCAGTGGGGGTCCCATACAATGAGCAGTTCTTC. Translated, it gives CASSEAVGVPYNEQFF.

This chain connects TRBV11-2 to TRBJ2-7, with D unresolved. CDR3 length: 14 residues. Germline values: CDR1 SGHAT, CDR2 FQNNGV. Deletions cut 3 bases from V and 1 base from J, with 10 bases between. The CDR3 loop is CASSLADGSYEQYF. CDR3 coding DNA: TGTGCCAGCAGCTTGGCCGACGGATCCTACGAGCAGTACTTC.

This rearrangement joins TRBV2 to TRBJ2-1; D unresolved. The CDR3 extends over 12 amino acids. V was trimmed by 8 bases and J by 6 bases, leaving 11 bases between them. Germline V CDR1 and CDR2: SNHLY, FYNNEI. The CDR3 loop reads CASYIPFNEQFF. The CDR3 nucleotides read TGTGCCAGCTACATCCCCTTCAATGAGCAGTTCTTC.

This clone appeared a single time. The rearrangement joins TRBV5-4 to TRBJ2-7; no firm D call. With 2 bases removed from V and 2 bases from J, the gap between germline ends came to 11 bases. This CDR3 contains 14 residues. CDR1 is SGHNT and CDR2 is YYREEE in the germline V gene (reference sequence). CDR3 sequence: CASSFEPETYEQYF. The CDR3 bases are TGTGCCAGCAGCTTTGAGCCAGAAACCTACGAGCAGTACTTC.

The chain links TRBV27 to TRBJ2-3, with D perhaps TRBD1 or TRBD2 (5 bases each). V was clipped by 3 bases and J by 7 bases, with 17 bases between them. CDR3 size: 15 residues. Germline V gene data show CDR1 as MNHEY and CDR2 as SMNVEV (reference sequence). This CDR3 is CASSLGVLMGHTQYF. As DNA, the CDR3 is TGTGCCAGCAGTTTGGGAGTCTTAATGGGGCATACGCAGTATTTT.

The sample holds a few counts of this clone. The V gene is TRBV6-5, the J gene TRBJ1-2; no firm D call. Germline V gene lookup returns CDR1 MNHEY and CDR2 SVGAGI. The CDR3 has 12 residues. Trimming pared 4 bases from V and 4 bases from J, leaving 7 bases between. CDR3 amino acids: CASSSAAYGYTF. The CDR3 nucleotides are TGTGCCAGCAGTTCGGCAGCCTATGGCTACACCTTC.

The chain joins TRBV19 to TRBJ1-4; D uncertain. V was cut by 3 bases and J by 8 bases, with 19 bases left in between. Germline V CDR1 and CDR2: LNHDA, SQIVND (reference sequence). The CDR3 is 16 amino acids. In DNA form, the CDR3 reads TGTGCCAGTAGTATTGATTTGGCGGGATATGGCGAAAAACTGTTTTTT. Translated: CASSIDLAGYGEKLFF.

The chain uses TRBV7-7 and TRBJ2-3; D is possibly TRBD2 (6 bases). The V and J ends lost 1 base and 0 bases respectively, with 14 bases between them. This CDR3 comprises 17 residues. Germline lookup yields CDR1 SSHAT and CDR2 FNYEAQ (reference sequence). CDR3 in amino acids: CASSLVVWGTSTDTQYF. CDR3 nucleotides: TGTGCCAGCAGCTTAGTGGTTTGGGGGACTAGCACAGATACGCAGTATTTT.

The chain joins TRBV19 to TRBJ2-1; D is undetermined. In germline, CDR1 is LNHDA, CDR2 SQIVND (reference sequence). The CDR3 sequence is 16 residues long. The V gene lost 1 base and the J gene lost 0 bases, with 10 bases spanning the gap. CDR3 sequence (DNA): TGTGCCAGTAGTATAGGCGCCACCCGCTCCTACAATGAGCAGTTCTTC. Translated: CASSIGATRSYNEQFF.